One and the same sample provided the 28 T cell receptor beta chains below, sequenced in a study of blood T cell repertoires in COVID-19. The table came from immunoSEQ multiplex PCR; TCRdb's copy has only in-frame clones and leaves some out. The sample has under 250,000 clones; 80% to 90% are singletons. The specimen sequenced was PBMCs or T cells enriched from blood (not recorded which). The receptors stem from a woman in her forties or fifties who had been exposed to COVID-19.

The chain carries TRBV2 and TRBJ1-4; D remains unclear. The CDR3 runs 11 residues. Per germline, CDR1 SNHLY and CDR2 FYNNEI. V was trimmed by 6 bases and J by 13 bases, leaving 12 bases between them. CDR3 region: CASRLPPVLFF. DNA of the CDR3: TGTGCCAGCAGGCTGCCGCCGGTACTGTTTTTT.

The genes are TRBV5-1 and TRBJ1-1; TRBD1 agrees at 10 bases. This CDR3 has 16 residues. The V and J ends lost 4 bases and 3 bases, in that order; junction bases with no gene match: 9. Germline CDR1 reads SGHRS; CDR2 reads YFSETQ. This CDR3 is CASSLRTGGSYTEAFF. The CDR3 coding sequence is TGCGCCAGCAGCCTTAGGACAGGGGGGAGTTACACTGAAGCTTTCTTT.

This clone was recorded a few times. The rearrangement joins TRBV5-1 to TRBJ2-3; 10 positions agree with TRBD2. V shed 3 bases, J shed 2 bases, and the junction held 9 bases outside the gene matches. The CDR3 extends over 17 amino acids. The germline CDR1 and CDR2 sequences are SGHRS and YFSETQ. The CDR3 DNA reads as TGCGCCAGCAGCTATCAAGCGGGGGGGGCGTACACAGATACGCAGTATTTT. This gives the protein CASSYQAGGAYTDTQYF.

This sequence joins TRBV7-2 and TRBJ2-5; D remains unclear. The CDR3 spans 14 residues. The germline gives CDR1 SGHTA, CDR2 FQGNSA. Deletions cut 1 base from V and 2 bases from J, with 8 bases between. The CDR3 region is CASSLEIAQETQYF. Written as DNA, the CDR3 is TGTGCCAGCAGCTTAGAAATAGCTCAAGAGACCCAGTACTTC.

This chain joins TRBV5-1 and TRBJ2-2; 7 bases agree with TRBD2. The CDR3 has 14 amino acids. Trimming removed 4 bases from V and 1 base from J; junction bases left unmatched: 1. Looked up from germline, CDR1 is SGHRS and CDR2 is YFSETQ. CDR3 sequence reads: CASSGGENTGELFF. CDR3 coding DNA: TGCGCCAGCAGCGGGGGGGAGAACACCGGGGAGCTGTTTTTT.

This clone occurred a few times. The chain combines TRBV4-3 with TRBJ1-3; 10 nucleotides line up with TRBD1. The CDR3 has 14 residues. The V gene's germline CDR1 is LGHNA and CDR2 YSLEER. The V and J ends lost 4 bases and 7 bases, in that order; junction bases with no gene match: 4. CDR3 sequence: CASSPLGQGNTIYF. The CDR3 region has the DNA TGCGCCAGCAGCCCCCTGGGACAGGGGAACACCATATATTTT.

With respect to this clone: Distinct nucleotide sequences in the sample also encode this CDR3. The chain is built from TRBV2 and TRBJ1-1; 8 nucleotides line up with TRBD1. The V gene end was trimmed by 1 base and the J gene end by 5 bases; junction bases not matched to a gene: 3. Germline lookup yields CDR1 SNHLY and CDR2 FYNNEI. This CDR3 contains 14 residues. CDR3 bases: TGTGCCAGCAGTGAAGGACAGGGGAGGACTGAAGCTTTCTTT. Its protein product is CASSEGQGRTEAFF. The whole variable domain, filled in from reference TRBV2 and TRBJ1-1, reads EPEVTQTPSHQVTQMGQEVILRCVPISNHLYFYWYRQILGQKVEFLVSFYNNEISEKSEIFDDQFSVERPDGSNFTLKIRSTKLEDSAMYFCASSEGQGRTEAFFGQGTRLTVV.

J is TRBJ1-6 and V is TRBV19, with a tentative D call TRBD1 (6 bases). Per the germline V gene, CDR1 is LNHDA and CDR2 is SQIVND (reference sequence). V was pared by 4 bases and J by 5 bases, with 9 bases between. This CDR3 comprises 14 residues. As DNA, the CDR3 is TGTGCCAGTAGTACTGGACAGAATAATTCACCCCTCCACTTT. It yields the protein CASSTGQNNSPLHF. The full variable domain, with the rest looked up from reference TRBV19 and TRBJ1-6, is DGGITQSPKYLFRKEGQNVTLSCEQNLNHDAMYWYRQDPGQGLRLIYYSQIVNDFQKGDIAEGYSVSREKKESFPLTVTSAQKNPTAFYLCASSTGQNNSPLHFGNGTRLTVT.

This clone was found a few times. V usage is TRBV12-5 and J usage is TRBJ1-2, with D possibly being TRBD1 (5 bases). The CDR3 loop spans 16 amino acids. V lost 2 bases, J lost 5 bases, and 18 bases lay in between. Germline CDR1 LGHNT, CDR2 FRNRAP. Here the CDR3 DNA reads TGTGCTAGTGGTTTGTACCCCGACAGTAATCAGTATGGCTACACCTTC. The encoded protein is CASGLYPDSNQYGYTF.

The V call is TRBV19, the J call TRBJ2-5, with 7 bases lining up with TRBD1. The trim removed 5 bases at V and 3 bases at J, leaving 3 bases unmatched. Germline CDR1 reads LNHDA; CDR2 reads SQIVND (reference sequence). This CDR3 comprises 13 residues. For the CDR3, the DNA is TGTGCCAGTAGTCTTGGGACAGAAGAGACCCAGTACTTC. Translated, it gives CASSLGTEETQYF.

There are a few counts of this clone. The rearrangement joins TRBV19 to TRBJ1-2, with 8 positions matching TRBD1. Looked up from germline, CDR1 is LNHDA and CDR2 is SQIVND (reference sequence). This CDR3 has 15 residues. The V segment lost 8 bases and the J segment 3 bases; nucleotides outside the gene matches: 11. In DNA form, the CDR3 reads TGTGCCAGTGGACATTCCGGACAGGGATACTATGGCTACACCTTC. Amino acids: CASGHSGQGYYGYTF.

The chain combines TRBV7-2 with TRBJ1-4, with 8 bases fitting TRBD1. Germline V CDR1 and CDR2: SGHTA, FQGNSA. The CDR3 runs to 14 residues. J lost 4 bases, V lost 4 bases, and 2 bases had no gene match. The CDR3 region has the DNA TGTGCCAGCAGCTCAGGGGGCTTTAATGAAAAACTGTTTTTT. It codes for CASSSGGFNEKLFF.

The chain carries TRBV11-3 and TRBJ2-1, with 8 bases identical to TRBD1. The trim removed 1 base at V and 2 bases at J, leaving 1 base unmatched. The V gene's germline CDR1 is SGHNT and CDR2 YENEEA. The CDR3 is made up of 15 amino acids. The CDR3 here is CASSLGQGPYNEQFF. The CDR3 DNA is TGTGCCAGCAGCTTAGGACAGGGGCCCTACAATGAGCAGTTCTTC.

J is TRBJ2-1 and V is TRBV24-1; 10 nucleotides line up with TRBD2. This CDR3 is built from 16 residues. Germline V gives CDR1 KGHDR, CDR2 SFDVKD. After removal of 7 bases from V and 6 bases from J, the junction contained 11 bases not matched to a gene. This chain's CDR3 is CATRAPTSGDFNEQFF. CDR3 nucleotide sequence: TGTGCCACCAGAGCTCCCACTAGCGGGGATTTCAATGAGCAGTTCTTC.

V and J are TRBV6-6 and TRBJ1-2, with D possibly being TRBD1 (6 bases). CDR1 is MNHNY, CDR2 SVGAGI, per germline (reference sequence). The V end lost 11 bases, the J end lost 0 bases, and 13 bases lay between the germline ends. This CDR3 is 13 amino acids long. The CDR3 loop is CAGRGGPNYGYTF. The DNA for the CDR3 is TGTGCCGGAAGGGGGGGGCCTAACTATGGCTACACCTTC.

The genes are TRBV6-1 and TRBJ1-1, with D possibly matching TRBD1 (5 bases). Trimming stripped 1 base from V and 3 bases from J, with 15 bases between. There are 16 residues in the CDR3. Germline V gene data show CDR1 as MNHNS and CDR2 as SASEGT. CDR3 sequence (DNA): TGTGCCAGCAGTGAAGGACCAGGGAGGGAGCACACTGAAGCTTTCTTT. Protein sequence: CASSEGPGREHTEAFF.

The chain combines TRBV18 with TRBJ1-1, with a weak D call TRBD1 (5 bases). V shed 5 bases and J shed 0 bases, with 7 bases lying between them. Germline V gene lookup returns CDR1 KGHSH and CDR2 LQKENI. The CDR3 extends over 13 amino acids. The CDR3, as DNA: TGTGCCAGCTCAATACAGGTGAACACTGAAGCTTTCTTT. It specifies CASSIQVNTEAFF. The full variable domain, with the rest looked up from reference TRBV18 and TRBJ1-1, is NAGVMQNPRHLVRRRGQEARLRCSPMKGHSHVYWYRQLPEEGLKFMVYLQKENIIDESGMPKERFSAEFPKEGPSILRIQQVVRGDSAAYFCASSIQVNTEAFFGQGTRLTVV.

The chain employs TRBV5-6 and TRBJ2-7; D gene unclear. Germline CDR1 reads SGHDT; CDR2 reads YYEEEE. This CDR3 comprises 11 residues. V was clipped by 0 bases and J by 5 bases, with 3 bases between them. CDR3 residues: CASSLANEQYF. In DNA, the CDR3 is TGTGCCAGCAGCTTGGCCAACGAGCAGTACTTC.

This rearrangement joins TRBV6-5 to TRBJ1-3; D remains unclear. The CDR3 consists of 16 residues. The V end lost 0 bases, the J end lost 0 bases, and 9 bases lay between the germline ends. Per the germline V gene, CDR1 is MNHEY and CDR2 is SVGAGI. The CDR3 DNA reads as TGTGCCAGCAGTTACTCAGGAGGCATCTCTGGAAACACCATATATTTT. Its protein product is CASSYSGGISGNTIYF.

This clone was detected once. V gene TRBV11-1 combines with J gene TRBJ1-4; D gene ambiguous. Germline V CDR1 and CDR2: SGHAT, FQDESV (reference sequence). The CDR3 totals 14 residues. The ends were cut back, 3 bases at V and 0 bases at J, with 5 bases in the middle. CDR3: CASSFQTTNEKLFF. The CDR3 nucleotides read TGTGCCAGCAGCTTTCAGACAACTAATGAAAAACTGTTTTTT.

The J gene is TRBJ1-3, the V gene TRBV7-9, with 8 positions matching TRBD1. Germline V lookup: CDR1 SEHNR, CDR2 FQNEAQ (reference sequence). V lost 2 bases, J lost 2 bases, and 2 bases stayed unmatched. The CDR3 runs 15 residues. The CDR3 DNA is TGTGCCAGCAGCTTATGGACAGGGACTGGAAACACCATATATTTT. This sequence encodes CASSLWTGTGNTIYF.

The rearrangement links TRBV5-6 to TRBJ1-1; D is uncertain. Germline V gene data show CDR1 as SGHDT and CDR2 as YYEEEE. This CDR3 spans 14 amino acids. The V end was cut by 5 bases, the J end by 0 bases, with 11 bases between. CDR3 nucleotide sequence: TGTGCCAGCAGTGTCGGGAGATTGAACACTGAAGCTTTCTTT. Protein sequence: CASSVGRLNTEAFF.

This clone came up a few times. The chain recombines TRBV9 with TRBJ2-7, with a tentative D call TRBD1 (6 bases). CDR1 and CDR2 (germline): SGDLS, YYNGEE. The CDR3 totals 16 residues. Trimming left V 0 bases short and J 2 bases short, with 15 bases between. CDR3 DNA sequence: TGTGCCAGCAGCGTAGGGGCGACAGGCCCCACCTACGAGCAGTACTTC. Residues: CASSVGATGPTYEQYF.

Note on this clone: The same CDR3 also results from other DNA sequences found in this sample. This rearrangement joins TRBV18 to TRBJ1-1, with D possibly being TRBD1 (5 bases). V lost 3 bases to trimming and J lost 3 bases, with 11 bases between them. The CDR3 spans 14 residues. Germline V gene sequence: CDR1 KGHSH, CDR2 LQKENI. CDR3 bases: TGTGCCAGCTCACCCCTCGGGGGGGACACTGAAGCTTTCTTT. Translating it yields CASSPLGGDTEAFF.

This clone was counted once. This chain joins TRBV24-1 and TRBJ1-2, with 8 bases that match TRBD1. CDR1 is KGHDR and CDR2 is SFDVKD in the germline V gene. V lost 4 bases and J lost 7; bases outside the gene matches: 10. This CDR3 spans 15 amino acids. As DNA, the CDR3 is TGTGCCACCAGTGACCCAGGGCAGGGGGCTGGTGGCTACACCTTC. Protein sequence: CATSDPGQGAGGYTF.

V gene TRBV19 combines with J gene TRBJ1-1; D remains ambiguous. V lost 3 bases to trimming and J lost 1 base, with 12 bases between them. Germline-derived CDR1 and CDR2 are LNHDA and SQIVND (reference sequence). The CDR3 extends over 15 amino acids. CDR3 sequence (DNA): TGTGCCAGTAGTATTTCTACCGTTGGGAACACTGAAGCTTTCTTT. It translates to CASSISTVGNTEAFF.

The chain combines TRBV5-1 with TRBJ1-4; TRBD1 matches at 9 bases. The trim removed 4 bases at V and 7 bases at J, leaving 5 bases unmatched. Germline CDR1 reads SGHRS; CDR2 reads YFSETQ. CDR3 length: 14 residues. CDR3 protein: CASSRDRDREKLFF. CDR3 nucleotide sequence: TGCGCCAGCAGCCGGGACAGGGACCGTGAAAAACTGTTTTTT.

The chain uses TRBV28 and TRBJ1-2, with D perhaps matching TRBD1 (6 bases). The CDR3 is 14 residues long. The germline V gene has CDR1 MDHEN and CDR2 SYDVKM. Trimming shortened V by 8 bases and J by 3 bases, and 16 bases separated the two germline ends. The CDR3 here is CASAGPRTDYGYTF. Here the CDR3 DNA reads TGTGCCAGCGCCGGTCCCCGGACAGACTATGGCTACACCTTC.